These 5 T cell receptor beta chains were all obtained from the same sample, sequenced in a study of graft-versus-host responses after intestinal transplantation. To release intraepithelial and lamina propria lymphocytes, the graft tissue was processed. The assay was immunoSEQ multiplex PCR, and TCRdb's table has in-frame clones only and misses some. The data hold tens of thousands of clones, with roughly nine tenths observed a single time. This specimen was ileum tissue, taken less than 400 days after transplant. All receptors derive from a human patient who received an intestinal transplant, so some T cells may come from the graft donor.

This chain connects TRBV10-3 to TRBJ2-7, with D unresolved. V was cut by 7 bases and J by 5 bases, with 9 bases left in between. CDR3 length equals 11 residues. The germline gives CDR1 ENHRY, CDR2 SYGVKD. The CDR3 reads CAIKTGHEQYF. The CDR3 bases are TGTGCCATCAAAACGGGTCACGAGCAGTACTTC.

V is TRBV5-4 and J is TRBJ1-1; TRBD1 is a possible D gene (5 bases). Germline V CDR1 and CDR2: SGHNT, YYREEE (reference sequence). The length of the CDR3 is 14 residues. Trimming removed 6 bases from V and 1 base from J, with 13 bases in between. CDR3 sequence (DNA): TGTGCCAGCACCCCAGGGACGTCGAACACTGAAGCTTTCTTT. It yields the protein CASTPGTSNTEAFF.

The DNA for the CDR3 is TGTGCCAGCAGCTTGCTTACAGGGGAGAGGATTGAAGCTTTCTTT. Protein: CASSLLTGERIEAFF. This chain joins TRBV5-4 and TRBJ1-1; 7 bases fit TRBD1. There are 15 residues in the CDR3. Trimming at V came to 1 base and at J to 7 bases, leaving 10 bases not matched to a gene. Germline V gene data show CDR1 as SGHNT and CDR2 as YYREEE (reference sequence).

This clone appeared a single time. The gene calls are TRBV14 and TRBJ2-3, with TRBD2 matching 14 bases. Trimming at V came to 3 bases and at J to 1 base, leaving 15 bases not matched to a gene. From germline, CDR1 is SGHDN and CDR2 FVKESK. The CDR3 is made up of 21 amino acids. The CDR3 nucleotides read TGTGCCAGCAGCCAGACTCCGGGACTAGCGGGGGACAAGGGACGCACAGATACGCAGTATTTT. Its protein is CASSQTPGLAGDKGRTDTQYF.

The chain is built from TRBV5-4 and TRBJ2-7; D is unclear. The CDR3 has 13 amino acids. CDR1 is SGHNT and CDR2 is YYREEE in the germline V gene (reference sequence). The V end lost 2 bases, the J end lost 0 bases, and 6 bases lay between the germline ends. CDR3 in amino acids: CASSFGSSYEQYF. DNA of the CDR3: TGTGCCAGCAGCTTTGGCAGCTCCTACGAGCAGTACTTC.